A selection of T cell receptor beta chains follows, all from one sample in a study of blood T cell repertoires in COVID-19. Produced via immunoSEQ multiplex PCR; TCRdb's table is partial and in-frame only. Of about 310,000 clones detected, roughly 84% appear once; the ten largest clones hold 1%. Sequencing was done on a sample of peripheral blood. The receptors originated from a man aged 50 or older with active or convalescent COVID-19. The CDR3 runs from the conserved cysteine through the conserved F or W. Each record gives: J gene, V gene, clone size, D gene, CDR3 protein, CDR3 DNA. The D gene is left open where the match is weak. Part of the rows lack a size; the others show once, few, many or a class for expanded clones.

TRBJ1-2 | TRBV7-2 | NA | NA | CASSPGGAGNYGYTF | TGTGCCAGCAGCCCAGGAGGGGCTGGTAACTATGGCTACACCTTC
TRBJ2-3 | TRBV28 | NA | NA | CASSRDSPGKDTQYF | TGTGCCAGCAGTCGAGATAGCCCGGGGAAGGATACGCAGTATTTT
TRBJ1-5 | TRBV10-2 | NA | NA | CASAPQGWQPQHF | TGCGCCAGCGCCCCCCAGGGATGGCAGCCCCAGCATTTT
TRBJ1-2 | TRBV29-1 | NA | NA | CSVEEANYGYTF | TGCAGCGTTGAGGAGGCTAACTATGGCTACACCTTC
TRBJ1-5 | TRBV28 | NA | TRBD1 | CAIDRDSSGQPQHF | TGTGCCATCGACCGGGACAGCTCGGGTCAGCCCCAGCATTTT
TRBJ2-5 | TRBV28 | NA | TRBD1 | CASRPTGRSETQYF | TGTGCCAGCAGGCCGACAGGGCGGTCCGAGACCCAGTACTTC
TRBJ2-1 | TRBV5-1 | NA | TRBD2 | CASSVAQLLATSGNNEQFF | TGCGCCAGCAGCGTGGCCCAACTCCTGGCGACTAGCGGGAACAATGAGCAGTTCTTC
TRBJ1-2 | TRBV6-5 | NA | NA | CASRRRGGYTF | TGTGCCAGCAGACGCAGGGGCGGCTACACCTTC
TRBJ1-5 | TRBV5-6 | NA | TRBD1 | CASSSGQGSDQPQHF | TGTGCCAGCAGCTCCGGACAGGGGAGTGATCAGCCCCAGCATTTT
TRBJ1-5 | TRBV2 | NA | TRBD1 | CASSATGGGYQPQHF | TGTGCCAGCAGTGCGACAGGGGGCGGTTATCAGCCCCAGCATTTT
TRBJ2-1 | TRBV19 | once | TRBD2 | CASSIRGENEQFF | TGTGCCAGTAGTATACGGGGGGAGAATGAGCAGTTCTTC
TRBJ2-5 | TRBV19 | NA | TRBD1 | CASSGTGLSETQYF | TGTGCCAGTAGCGGGACAGGGTTGTCAGAGACCCAGTACTTC
TRBJ1-4 | TRBV12-3/TRBV12-4 | NA | NA | CASSLGPNEKLFF | TGTGCCAGCAGTTTAGGGCCAAATGAAAAACTGTTTTTT
TRBJ1-2 | TRBV5-6 | once | NA | CASSLESRGYTF | TGTGCCAGCAGCTTGGAGAGTCGTGGCTACACCTTC
TRBJ2-1 | TRBV18 | NA | TRBD1 | CASSEQGVGYNEQFF | TGTGCCAGCTCAGAACAGGGGGTCGGGTATAATGAGCAGTTCTTC
TRBJ2-3 | TRBV3-1/TRBV3-2 | NA | TRBD2 | CASSQWTSVSTDTQYF | TGTGCCAGCAGCCAATGGACTAGTGTTAGCACAGATACGCAGTATTTT
TRBJ2-7 | TRBV19 | NA | TRBD2 | CASSTTSGSAYEQYF | TGTGCCAGTAGTACGACTAGCGGGAGCGCCTACGAGCAGTACTTC
TRBJ2-2 | TRBV3-1/TRBV3-2 | once | NA | CASTLSTGELFF | TGTGCCAGCACCCTCTCCACCGGGGAGCTGTTTTTT
TRBJ2-7 | TRBV11-2 | NA | TRBD1 | CASSSSGTDYEQYF | TGTGCCAGCAGCTCTTCCGGGACAGACTACGAGCAGTACTTC
TRBJ1-6 | TRBV5-1 | NA | TRBD1 | CASSLDSGQGPLHF | TGCGCCAGCAGCTTGGACTCGGGACAGGGCCCCCTCCACTTT
TRBJ1-5 | TRBV6-8 | NA | TRBD1 | CASSYSGQDVYLDSNQPQHF | TGTGCCAGCAGTTACTCAGGACAGGACGTCTATTTGGATAGCAATCAGCCCCAGCATTTT
TRBJ1-6 | TRBV5-1 | NA | NA | CASSLGQSNSPLHF | TGCGCCAGCAGCTTGGGACAGTCAAATTCACCCCTCCACTTT
TRBJ1-4 | TRBV25-1 | NA | TRBD1 | CASTDRVNEKLFF | TGTGCCAGCACGGACAGGGTTAATGAAAAACTGTTTTTT
TRBJ2-5 | TRBV29-1 | NA | NA | CSVEDPDRSQETQYF | TGCAGCGTTGAAGACCCCGACAGGTCCCAAGAGACCCAGTACTTC
TRBJ1-1 | TRBV11-2 | NA | NA | CASSQKGLGMNTEAFF | TGTGCCAGCAGCCAGAAGGGGCTCGGAATGAACACTGAAGCTTTCTTT
TRBJ1-2 | TRBV3-1/TRBV3-2 | NA | NA | CASSQEQANYGYTF | TGTGCCAGCAGCCAAGAGCAGGCTAACTATGGCTACACCTTC
TRBJ2-5 | TRBV5-1 | NA | TRBD2 | CASSLGFRQGPGTSGSRETQYF | TGCGCCAGCAGCTTGGGTTTTCGTCAGGGGCCCGGGACTAGCGGGAGTCGGGAGACCCAGTACTTC
TRBJ2-1 | TRBV18 | NA | NA | CASSPQGSNEQFF | TGTGCCAGCTCACCCCAGGGTTCGAATGAGCAGTTCTTC
TRBJ1-2 | TRBV28 | NA | NA | CASSGGYGYTF | TGTGCCAGCAGCGGAGGCTATGGCTACACCTTC
TRBJ1-6 | TRBV6-5 | NA | NA | CASSYSYEGGSPLHF | TGTGCCAGCAGTTACTCGTACGAGGGAGGATCACCCCTCCACTTT
TRBJ2-3 | TRBV7-9 | NA | TRBD1 | CASSFGQGNTDTQYF | TGTGCCAGCAGCTTCGGACAGGGGAACACAGATACGCAGTATTTT
TRBJ2-5 | TRBV28 | NA | NA | CASSTLPMRETQYF | TGTGCCAGCAGTACCCTCCCTATGCGGGAGACCCAGTACTTC
TRBJ1-1 | TRBV19 | NA | NA | CASSMRDNEAFF | TGTGCCAGTAGTATGAGGGACAATGAAGCTTTCTTT
TRBJ2-5 | TRBV18 | NA | NA | CASSPQGLIPETQYF | TGTGCCAGCTCACCACAGGGACTTATCCCGGAGACCCAGTACTTC
TRBJ1-5 | TRBV3-1/TRBV3-2 | once | TRBD1 | CASSPGTGGNQPQHF | TGTGCCAGCAGTCCCGGGACAGGGGGGAATCAGCCCCAGCATTTT
TRBJ2-1 | TRBV27 | NA | NA | CASSSGQYGEAEQFF | TGTGCCAGCAGTTCAGGACAGTATGGAGAGGCTGAGCAGTTCTTC
TRBJ1-3 | TRBV7-8 | NA | NA | CASSVQASGNTIYF | TGTGCCAGCAGCGTACAGGCCTCTGGAAACACCATATATTTT
TRBJ1-5 | TRBV20-1 | NA | NA | CSASGVEQAKTPQHF | TGCAGTGCTAGTGGGGTAGAACAGGCAAAAACGCCCCAGCATTTT
TRBJ1-6 | TRBV15 | NA | NA | CATSRDRGSPLHF | TGTGCCACCAGCAGAGATCGGGGTTCACCCCTCCACTTT
TRBJ1-1 | TRBV5-1 | NA | NA | CASSPTSPPWADEAFF | TGCGCCAGCAGCCCAACCTCTCCCCCCTGGGCAGATGAAGCTTTCTTT
TRBJ1-2 | TRBV19 | NA | NA | CASSVSDYGYTF | TGTGCCAGTAGTGTATCAGACTATGGCTACACCTTC
TRBJ1-2 | TRBV9 | NA | NA | CASSVVAGVAGYTF | TGTGCCAGCAGCGTAGTAGCAGGGGTAGCTGGCTACACCTTC
TRBJ2-1 | TRBV7-8 | NA | TRBD2 | CASSYGLASNEQFF | TGTGCCAGCAGCTACGGACTAGCTTCCAATGAGCAGTTCTTC
TRBJ1-1 | TRBV12-3/TRBV12-4 | NA | NA | CASSLQGTEAFF | TGTGCCAGCAGTTTACAGGGAACTGAAGCTTTCTTT
TRBJ1-6 | TRBV30 | NA | TRBD1 | CAWSSTGYWGSPLHF | TGTGCCTGGAGTTCGACAGGGTATTGGGGTTCACCCCTCCACTTT